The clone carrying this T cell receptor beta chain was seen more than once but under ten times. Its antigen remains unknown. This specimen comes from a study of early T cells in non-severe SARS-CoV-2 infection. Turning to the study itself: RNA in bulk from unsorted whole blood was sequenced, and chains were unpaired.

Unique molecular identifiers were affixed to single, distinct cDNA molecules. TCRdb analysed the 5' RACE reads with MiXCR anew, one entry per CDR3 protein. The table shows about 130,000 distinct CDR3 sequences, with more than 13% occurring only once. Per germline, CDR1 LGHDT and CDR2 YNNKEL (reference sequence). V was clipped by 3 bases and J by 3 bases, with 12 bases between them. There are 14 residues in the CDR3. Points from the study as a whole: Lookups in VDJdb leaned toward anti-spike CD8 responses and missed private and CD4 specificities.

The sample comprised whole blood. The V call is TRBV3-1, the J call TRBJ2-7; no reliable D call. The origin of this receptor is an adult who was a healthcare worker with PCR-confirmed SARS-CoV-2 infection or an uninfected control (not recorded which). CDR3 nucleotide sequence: TGTGCCAGCAGCCACAACGATCGCCACTACGAGCAGTACTTC. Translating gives CASSHNDRHYEQYF.